Presented here are 7 T cell receptor beta chains from one specimen sequenced in a study of CD8+CD57+ T cells in acquired aplastic anemia. TCR beta VDJ and CDR3 profiling used genomic DNA as template. One entry per CDR3 protein results from TCRdb running MiXCR on the reads. In the table there are around 180,000 distinct CDR3 sequences, less than 50% of which are singletons. By flow cytometry, patients selected for sequencing had shown an expansion of CD8+CD57+ cells. Sequencing was performed on sorted CD4+, CD8+, or CD8+CD57+ T cells (not recorded which) from PBMCs. The receptors come from a human donor with aplastic anemia.

The V call is TRBV12-3 or TRBV12-4, the J call TRBJ1-1, with 10 positions matching TRBD1. This CDR3 is 13 amino acids long. With V trimmed by 8 bases and J by 5 bases, 5 bases remained unmatched. The DNA of the CDR3 is TGTGCCAGCTGCCGGGACAGGGGAACTGAAGCTTTCTTT. It translates to CASCRDRGTEAFF.

This clonotype was observed many times. The rearrangement uses TRBV5-1 and TRBJ2-3; D is possibly TRBD1 (6 bases). V lost 3 bases, J lost 3 bases, and 14 bases lay in between. The CDR3 runs 15 residues. Germline-derived CDR1 and CDR2 are SGHRS and YFSETQ. The CDR3 DNA reads as TGCGCCAGCAGCTCAGGGAGAGGGGGAACAGATACGCAGTATTTT. Amino acids: CASSSGRGGTDTQYF.

The chain combines TRBV19 with TRBJ1-6, with 8 nucleotides matching TRBD1. Trimming removed 10 bases from V and 6 bases from J; junction bases left unmatched: 8. The CDR3 contains 14 residues. Germline CDR1 LNHDA, CDR2 SQIVND (reference sequence). CDR3 sequence reads: CATLGQAINSPLHF. The CDR3 coding sequence is TGTGCCACTCTGGGACAGGCGATTAATTCACCCCTCCACTTT.

The gene calls are TRBV10-1 and TRBJ1-1; 7 bases fit TRBD1. Germline V lookup: CDR1 WNHNN, CDR2 SYGVQD (reference sequence). The CDR3 consists of 13 residues. V shed 8 bases and J 2 bases; nucleotides not matched to a gene: 5. The CDR3 sequence is CASPGQPNTEAFF. The CDR3 coding sequence is TGCGCCAGCCCGGGACAGCCCAACACTGAAGCTTTCTTT.

This clonotype was recorded at least ten times. This sequence joins TRBV6-5 and TRBJ1-5; D not certain. Per the germline V gene, CDR1 is MNHEY and CDR2 is SVGAGI. The germline V and J ends were trimmed by 2 bases and 6 bases, with 8 bases remaining between them. CDR3 length: 13 residues. The CDR3: CASSYLVGQPQHF. CDR3 nucleotides: TGTGCCAGCAGTTACCTTGTAGGTCAGCCCCAGCATTTT.

This clonotype was counted once. The chain joins TRBV11-1 to TRBJ2-7, with TRBD2 matching over 8 bases. The V gene end was trimmed by 2 bases and the J gene end by 5 bases; junction bases not matched to a gene: 14. CDR1 and CDR2 (germline): SGHAT, FQDESV (reference sequence). The CDR3 is made up of 17 amino acids. The CDR3 is CASSLMSGRTSLDEQYF. In DNA form, the CDR3 reads TGTGCCAGCAGCTTAATGAGCGGAAGGACTAGCCTTGACGAGCAGTACTTC.

This clonotype came up many times. CDR3 nucleotides: TGTGCCAGCAGTTTATCACGGGGGTCGGGGACAGATACGCAGTATTTT. It yields the protein CASSLSRGSGTDTQYF. This rearrangement joins TRBV12-3 or TRBV12-4 to TRBJ2-3; D is perhaps TRBD2 (6 bases). With 2 bases removed from V and 3 bases from J, the gap between germline ends came to 15 bases. There are 16 residues in the CDR3.